This T cell receptor (beta chain) was sequenced during a study of T cell repertoires in cytomegalovirus infection. Study-wide context: CMV epitopes in the study were HLA-C-restricted (recently identified) and HLA-B-restricted (well studied). A matching HLA type, together with CMV infection, was signaled by public TCR beta signatures. Study results and caveats: Adding up the frequency of public TCR beta families identified people who carried CMV plus the relevant HLA. There were HLA-C-restricted CMV-specific TCR beta clonotypes dominating the ex vivo response.

Germline V gene sequence: CDR1 MGHRA, CDR2 YSYEKL. CDR3 length equals 14 residues. V dropped 1 base and J dropped 8 bases, with 14 bases sitting between them. TCRdb itself ran the reads through MiXCR, one entry per CDR3 protein. The data hold 75,000 to 100,000 distinct CDR3 sequences, with approximately 30% observed a single time. Notes on this clonotype: What it binds is not known.

The sequence derives from a human donor in good health (CMV status not recorded). Some clones in this sample may be carry-over from other donors' samples. Sequenced material: CD8+ T cells from cultured PBMCs, taken from culture after CMV antigen stimulation. The J gene is TRBJ1-1, the V gene TRBV4-1, with D unclear. CDR3 loop: CASSQVVVTVEAFF. The CDR3 region has the DNA TGCGCCAGCAGCCAAGTTGTGGTCACGGTGGAAGCTTTCTTT.